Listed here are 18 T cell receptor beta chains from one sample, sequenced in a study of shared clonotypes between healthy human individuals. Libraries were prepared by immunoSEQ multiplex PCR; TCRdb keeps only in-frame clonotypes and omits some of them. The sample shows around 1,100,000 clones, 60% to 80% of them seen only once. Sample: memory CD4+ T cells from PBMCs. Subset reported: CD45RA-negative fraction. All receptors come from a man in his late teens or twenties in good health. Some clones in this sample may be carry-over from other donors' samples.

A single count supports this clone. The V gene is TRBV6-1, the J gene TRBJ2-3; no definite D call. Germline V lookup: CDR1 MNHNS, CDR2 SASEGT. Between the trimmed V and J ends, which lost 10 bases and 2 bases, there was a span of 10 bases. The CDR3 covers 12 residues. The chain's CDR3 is CAILSHTDTQYF. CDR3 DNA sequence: TGTGCCATCCTGTCCCACACAGATACGCAGTATTTT.

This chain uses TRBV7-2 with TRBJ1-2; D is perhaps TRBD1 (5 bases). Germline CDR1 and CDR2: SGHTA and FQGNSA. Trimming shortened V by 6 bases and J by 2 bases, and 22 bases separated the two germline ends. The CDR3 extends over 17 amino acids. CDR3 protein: CASSGAGGSLLNYGYTF. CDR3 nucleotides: TGTGCCAGCAGTGGGGCCGGGGGTTCCCTCCTCAACTATGGCTACACCTTC. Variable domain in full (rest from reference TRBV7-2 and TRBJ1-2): GAGVSQSPSNKVTEKGKDVELRCDPISGHTALYWYRQSLGQGLEFLIYFQGNSAPDKSGLPSDRFSAERTGGSVSTLTIQRTQQEDSAVYLCASSGAGGSLLNYGYTFGSGTRLTVV.

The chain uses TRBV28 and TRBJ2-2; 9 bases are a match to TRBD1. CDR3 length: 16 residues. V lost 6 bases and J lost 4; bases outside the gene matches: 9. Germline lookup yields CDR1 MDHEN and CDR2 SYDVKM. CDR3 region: CASRARSTGGTGELFF. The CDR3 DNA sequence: TGTGCCAGCAGGGCCCGATCGACAGGGGGCACCGGGGAGCTGTTTTTT.

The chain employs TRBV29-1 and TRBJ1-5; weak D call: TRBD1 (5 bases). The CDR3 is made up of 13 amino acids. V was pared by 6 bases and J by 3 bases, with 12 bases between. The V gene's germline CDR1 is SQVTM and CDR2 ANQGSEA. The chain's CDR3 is CSVAGHPNQPQHF. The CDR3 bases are TGCAGCGTAGCTGGACACCCCAATCAGCCCCAGCATTTT.

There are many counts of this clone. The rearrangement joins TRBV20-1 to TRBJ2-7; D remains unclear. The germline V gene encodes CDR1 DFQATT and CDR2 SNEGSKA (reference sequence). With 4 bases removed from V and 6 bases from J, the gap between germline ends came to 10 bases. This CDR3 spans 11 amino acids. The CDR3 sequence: CSATIPPEQYF. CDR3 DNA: TGCAGTGCTACGATTCCACCCGAGCAGTACTTC.

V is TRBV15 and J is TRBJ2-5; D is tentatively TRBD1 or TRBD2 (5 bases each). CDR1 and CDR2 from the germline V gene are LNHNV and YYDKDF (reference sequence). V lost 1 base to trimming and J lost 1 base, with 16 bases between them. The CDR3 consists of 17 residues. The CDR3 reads CATSRALIGAGQETQYF. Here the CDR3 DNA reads TGTGCCACCAGCAGAGCTCTAATTGGGGCGGGCCAAGAGACCCAGTACTTC.

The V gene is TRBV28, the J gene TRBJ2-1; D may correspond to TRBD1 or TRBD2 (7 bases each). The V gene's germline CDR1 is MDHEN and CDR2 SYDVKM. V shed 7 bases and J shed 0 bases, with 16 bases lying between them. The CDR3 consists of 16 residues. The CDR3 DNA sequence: TGTGCCAGCATTCAGGGAGGGGGCCCCTCCTACAATGAGCAGTTCTTC. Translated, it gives CASIQGGGPSYNEQFF.

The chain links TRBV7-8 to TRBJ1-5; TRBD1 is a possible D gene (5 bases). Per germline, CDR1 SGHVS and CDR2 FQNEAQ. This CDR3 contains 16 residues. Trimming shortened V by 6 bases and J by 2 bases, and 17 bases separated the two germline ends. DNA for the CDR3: TGTGCCAGCAGACCTCTGACAGCGATCGGCAATCAGCCCCAGCATTTT. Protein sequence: CASRPLTAIGNQPQHF.

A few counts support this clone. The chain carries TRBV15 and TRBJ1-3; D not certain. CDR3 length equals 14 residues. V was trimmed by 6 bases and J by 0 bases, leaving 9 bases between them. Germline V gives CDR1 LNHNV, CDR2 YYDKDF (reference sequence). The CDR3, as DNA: TGTGCCACCAGAGACGGAAGCTCTGGAAACACCATATATTTT. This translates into CATRDGSSGNTIYF.

The CDR3 region has the DNA TGTGCCAGCAGCTCAAGACCCGATTCTTATCCGTTCTTC. It encodes CASSSRPDSYPFF. The V call is TRBV7-3, the J call TRBJ2-1; D is undetermined. CDR1 SGHTA and CDR2 FQGTGA come from the germline V gene. This CDR3 has 13 residues. V gave up 4 bases and J gave up 15 bases, with 19 bases separating them.

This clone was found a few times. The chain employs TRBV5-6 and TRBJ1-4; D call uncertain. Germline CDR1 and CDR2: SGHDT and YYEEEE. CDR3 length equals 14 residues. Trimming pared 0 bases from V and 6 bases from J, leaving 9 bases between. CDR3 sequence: CASSLALSDEKLFF. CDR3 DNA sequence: TGTGCCAGCAGCTTGGCGCTTTCGGATGAAAAACTGTTTTTT.

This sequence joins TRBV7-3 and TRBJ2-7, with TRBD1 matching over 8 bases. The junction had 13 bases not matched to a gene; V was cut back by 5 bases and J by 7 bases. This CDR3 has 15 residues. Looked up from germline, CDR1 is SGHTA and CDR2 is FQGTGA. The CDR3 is CASSPQGAVLWEQYF. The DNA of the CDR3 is TGTGCCAGCAGCCCCCAGGGGGCGGTCCTTTGGGAGCAGTACTTC.

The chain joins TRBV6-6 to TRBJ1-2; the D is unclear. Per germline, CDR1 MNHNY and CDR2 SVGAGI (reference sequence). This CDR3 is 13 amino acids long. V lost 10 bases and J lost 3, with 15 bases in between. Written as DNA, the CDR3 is TGTGCCACCTTCGTGGGAGGGCACTATGGCTACACCTTC. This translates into CATFVGGHYGYTF.

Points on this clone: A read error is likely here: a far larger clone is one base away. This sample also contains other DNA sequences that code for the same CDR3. The CDR3 spells CASSLAGNYGYTF. The CDR3 DNA follows: TGTGCCAGCAGCTTGGCGGGGAACTATGGCTACACCTTC. This rearrangement joins TRBV5-4 to TRBJ1-2, with D uncertain. The germline V gene encodes CDR1 SGHNT and CDR2 YYREEE (reference sequence). The V end was cut by 0 bases, the J end by 2 bases, with 5 bases between. The CDR3 contains 13 residues. The complete variable domain, with remaining parts taken from reference TRBV5-4 and TRBJ1-2, reads ETGVTQSPTHLIKTRGQQVTLRCSSQSGHNTVSWYQQALGQGPQFIFQYYREEENGRGNFPPRFSGLQFPNYSSELNVNALELDDSALYLCASSLAGNYGYTFGSGTRLTVV.

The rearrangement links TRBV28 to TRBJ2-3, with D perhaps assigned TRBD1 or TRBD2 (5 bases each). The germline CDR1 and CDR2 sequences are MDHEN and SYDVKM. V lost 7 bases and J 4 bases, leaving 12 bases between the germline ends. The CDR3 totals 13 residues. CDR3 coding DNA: TGTGCCAGCATCGGGACCAAGGCAGATACGCAGTATTTT. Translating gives CASIGTKADTQYF. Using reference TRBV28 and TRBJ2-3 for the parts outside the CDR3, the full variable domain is DVKVTQSSRYLVKRTGEKVFLECVQDMDHENMFWYRQDPGLGLRLIYFSYDVKMKEKGDIPEGYSVSREKKERFSLILESASTNQTSMYLCASIGTKADTQYFGPGTRLTVL.

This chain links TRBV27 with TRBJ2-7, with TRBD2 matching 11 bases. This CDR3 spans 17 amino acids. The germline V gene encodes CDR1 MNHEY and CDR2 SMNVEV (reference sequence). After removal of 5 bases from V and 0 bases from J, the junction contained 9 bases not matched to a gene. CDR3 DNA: TGTGCCAGCAGTCCCCGGACTAGCGGGCTAAGCTCCTACGAGCAGTACTTC. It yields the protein CASSPRTSGLSSYEQYF.

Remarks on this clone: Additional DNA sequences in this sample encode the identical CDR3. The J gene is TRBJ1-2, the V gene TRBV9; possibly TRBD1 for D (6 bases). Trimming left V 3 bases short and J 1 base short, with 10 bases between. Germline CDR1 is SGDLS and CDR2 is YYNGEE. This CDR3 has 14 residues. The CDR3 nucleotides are TGTGCCAGCAGCGCCTCGGGACATAACTATGGCTACACCTTC. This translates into CASSASGHNYGYTF.

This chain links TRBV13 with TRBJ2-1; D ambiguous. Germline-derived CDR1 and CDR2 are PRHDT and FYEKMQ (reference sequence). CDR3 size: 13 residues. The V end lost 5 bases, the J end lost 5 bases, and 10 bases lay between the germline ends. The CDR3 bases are TGTGCCAGCAGCCCCCCCAACCACAATGAGCAGTTCTTC. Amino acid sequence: CASSPPNHNEQFF.